The present T cell receptor beta chain was sequenced within a study of CD8 T cells in Susac syndrome. Study-wide context: When blood was drawn, the patients with Susac syndrome were therapy-naive, on corticosteroids, or on intravenous immunoglobulin alone.

RNA amounts of roughly 0.45 to 1 ug underwent reverse transcription with random hexamers. An immunoSEQ multiplex PCR generated amplified TCR beta CDR3 products spanning 54 Vbeta and 13 Jbeta. TCRdb used MiXCR to reprocess the immunoSEQ multiplex PCR reads, holding one entry per CDR3 protein. Of 120,000 or so distinct CDR3 sequences listed, 96% are singletons. The T cells that were sequenced for TCR beta were CD8+ and CD4+ cells from blood. FACS enriched CD8+ TEMRA cells, while bulk CD8+ and CD4+ were negatively isolated. This CDR3 is built from 14 residues. Trimming stripped 3 bases from V and 2 bases from J, with 13 bases between. Germline loops: CDR1 SQVTM, CDR2 ANQGSEA.

The gene calls are TRBV29-1 and TRBJ2-5; D gene uncertain. The sample taken for sequencing was CD4+ T cells from PBMCs. This receptor was taken from a human donor with Susac syndrome. In DNA form, the CDR3 reads TGCAGCGTTGAGGGTCGGTGGGGACAAGAGACCCAGTACTTC. It translates to CSVEGRWGQETQYF.